The sequence of this T cell receptor beta chain was determined in a study of shared clonotypes between healthy human individuals. Overall study findings and caveats: Blood alone was sampled, and tissue repertoires likely differ. Relative to memory subsets, naive subsets generally showed larger estimated richness.

Each donor was a Caucasian adult residing in Nashville, Tennessee. Sequenced by immunoSEQ multiplex PCR; TCRdb stores in-frame clones only, minus some. The sample comprises a few million clones, more than 80% of which are singletons, and under 0.45% rests with the top ten. The CDR3 has 12 amino acids. CDR1 and CDR2 from the germline V gene are MNHEY and SVGAGI. The V end lost 6 bases, the J end lost 8 bases, and 13 bases lay between the germline ends. As regards this clone: What it binds is unknown.

The receptor comes from a man younger than 30 in good health. Some clones in this sample may be carry-over from other donors' samples. The chain is built from TRBV6-5 and TRBJ1-2; D is ambiguous. Sequencing used naive CD4+ T cells from PBMCs. Described subset: CD45RA+ positively selected. The CDR3 DNA is TGTGCCAGCAGCAACGCGGGGTTCGGCTACACCTTC. This codes for CASSNAGFGYTF.